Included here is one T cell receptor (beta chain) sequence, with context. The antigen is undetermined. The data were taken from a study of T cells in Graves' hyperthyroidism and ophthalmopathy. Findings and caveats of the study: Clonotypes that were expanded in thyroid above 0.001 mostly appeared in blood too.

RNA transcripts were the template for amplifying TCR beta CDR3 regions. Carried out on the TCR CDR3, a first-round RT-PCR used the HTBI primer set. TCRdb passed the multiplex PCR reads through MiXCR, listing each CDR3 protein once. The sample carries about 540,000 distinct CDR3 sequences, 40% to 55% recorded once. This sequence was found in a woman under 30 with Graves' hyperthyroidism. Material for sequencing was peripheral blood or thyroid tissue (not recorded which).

The CDR3 reads CASRASWEKLFF. For the CDR3, the DNA is TGTGCCAGCAGGGCTAGTTGGGAAAAACTGTTTTTT. The chain links TRBV2 to TRBJ1-4; D unresolved. Germline V CDR1 and CDR2: SNHLY, FYNNEI. CDR3 length: 12 residues. V was shortened by 6 bases and J by 8 bases, with 10 bases between the two germline ends.